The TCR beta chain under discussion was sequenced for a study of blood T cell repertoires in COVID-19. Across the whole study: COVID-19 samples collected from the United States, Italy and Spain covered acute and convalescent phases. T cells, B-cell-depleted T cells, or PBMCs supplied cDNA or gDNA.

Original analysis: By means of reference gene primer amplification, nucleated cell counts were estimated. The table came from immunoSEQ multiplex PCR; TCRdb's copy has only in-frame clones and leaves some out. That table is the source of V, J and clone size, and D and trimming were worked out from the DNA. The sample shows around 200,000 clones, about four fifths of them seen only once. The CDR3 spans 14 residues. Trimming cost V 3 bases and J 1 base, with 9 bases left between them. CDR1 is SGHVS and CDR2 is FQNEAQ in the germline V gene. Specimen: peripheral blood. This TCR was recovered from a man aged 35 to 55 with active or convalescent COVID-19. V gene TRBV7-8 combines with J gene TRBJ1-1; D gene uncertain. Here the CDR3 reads CASSLGLGNTEAFF. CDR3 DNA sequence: TGTGCCAGCAGCTTGGGCTTGGGGAACACTGAAGCTTTCTTT.